These 20 T cell receptor beta chains share one sample of origin, sequenced in a study of cytomegalovirus exposure and HLA in healthy donors. The PCR had 60 Vbeta and 13 Jbeta primers. Using immunoSEQ multiplex PCR, the repertoire was profiled, and TCRdb retains in-frame clones only, with some absent. The table shows roughly 200,000 clones, with roughly 80% occurring only once. Sequenced material: PBMCs. All receptors come from a woman aged 40-49 years in good health and CMV-seronegative.

The chain links TRBV7-9 to TRBJ2-5, with 7 positions matching TRBD1. The trim removed 2 bases at V and 1 base at J, leaving 1 base unmatched. Germline CDR1 reads SEHNR; CDR2 reads FQNEAQ (reference sequence). CDR3 size: 14 residues. The CDR3 DNA reads TGTGCCAGCAGCTTAAGGGACAGCCAAGAGACCCAGTACTTC. Its translation: CASSLRDSQETQYF.

This chain connects TRBV28 to TRBJ2-7; the D gene is possibly TRBD1 (5 bases). CDR1 MDHEN and CDR2 SYDVKM come from the germline V gene. CDR3 length: 14 amino acids. The ends were cut back, 4 bases at V and 0 bases at J, with 10 bases in the middle. Here the CDR3 reads CASSYRTTSYEQYF. The CDR3 region has the DNA TGTGCCAGCAGTTACAGGACGACCTCCTACGAGCAGTACTTC.

The V call is TRBV29-1, the J call TRBJ2-1, with 12 bases identical to TRBD2. Trimming took 2 bases from V and 5 from J; bases not matched to a gene: 16. The CDR3 runs to 19 residues. The germline V gene encodes CDR1 SQVTM and CDR2 ANQGSEA. This CDR3 reads CSVEPSGRADWRAHNEQFF. CDR3 sequence (DNA): TGCAGCGTTGAACCTAGCGGGAGGGCCGATTGGAGGGCCCACAATGAGCAGTTCTTC.

The J gene is TRBJ2-1, the V gene TRBV19, with 7 bases identical to TRBD2. CDR1 and CDR2 from the germline V gene are LNHDA and SQIVND (reference sequence). V was pared by 5 bases and J by 8 bases, with 12 bases of the junction left unmatched. There are 15 residues in the CDR3. CDR3: CASSRSGAGFHEQFF. CDR3 DNA: TGTGCCAGTAGTCGTAGCGGAGCGGGGTTCCATGAGCAGTTCTTC.

About this clone: Other DNA sequences in this sample translate to the same CDR3. The chain has TRBV5-1 and TRBJ1-3; TRBD1 is a possible D gene (5 bases). Germline CDR1 is SGHRS and CDR2 is YFSETQ. Trimming took off 0 bases at V and 3 bases at J, with 10 bases between the two ends. The length of the CDR3 is 15 residues. CDR3 protein: CASSLGSGYGNTIYF. CDR3 sequence (DNA): TGCGCCAGCAGCTTGGGGTCAGGGTATGGAAACACCATATATTTT.

The rearrangement joins TRBV7-2 to TRBJ1-2, with 7 bases identical to TRBD1. The CDR3 is made up of 15 amino acids. The germline CDR1 and CDR2 sequences are SGHTA and FQGNSA. V was clipped by 6 bases and J by 2 bases; unmatched bases: 9. The CDR3 DNA reads TGTGCCAGCAGTTCGATAGACAGGGCGAACTATGGCTACACCTTC. Amino acid sequence: CASSSIDRANYGYTF.

This chain links TRBV4-1 with TRBJ2-7, with D possibly TRBD1 on 7 matching bases. Germline CDR1 MGHRA, CDR2 YSYEKL. The V end was cut by 0 bases, the J end by 3 bases, with 15 bases between. The CDR3 covers 16 residues. Here the CDR3 reads CASSQDVPGGFYEQYF. Here the CDR3 DNA reads TGCGCCAGCAGCCAAGATGTCCCAGGGGGGTTCTACGAGCAGTACTTC.

This rearrangement joins TRBV11-2 to TRBJ2-2; 9 nucleotides agree with TRBD1. The CDR3 length is 15 residues. Losses at the gene ends were 8 bases for V and 6 bases for J; bases not matched to a gene: 10. Germline-derived CDR1 and CDR2 are SGHAT and FQNNGV. The CDR3 loop is CASSGDRDYSGELFF. The CDR3 DNA sequence: TGTGCCAGCTCAGGGGACAGGGATTATTCCGGGGAGCTGTTTTTT.

This clone has only one observation. This chain uses TRBV5-6 with TRBJ2-7; 7 nucleotides line up with TRBD1. Germline V gene sequence: CDR1 SGHDT, CDR2 YYEEEE. The length of the CDR3 is 14 residues. Trimming at V came to 2 bases and at J to 6 bases, leaving 8 bases not matched to a gene. The CDR3 sequence: CASSFWDRRGEQYF. The DNA of the CDR3 is TGTGCCAGCAGCTTCTGGGACAGAAGGGGCGAGCAGTACTTC.

This clone was found a few times. The V gene is TRBV6-1, the J gene TRBJ2-7; 7 nucleotides align to TRBD2. CDR3 length equals 12 residues. V lost 5 bases, J lost 7 bases, and 5 bases stayed unmatched. The germline gives CDR1 MNHNS, CDR2 SASEGT. The chain's CDR3 is CASSSLGGEQYF. CDR3 nucleotide sequence: TGTGCCAGCAGTTCCCTGGGGGGGGAGCAGTACTTC.

The chain employs TRBV5-4 and TRBJ1-1; TRBD1 is a possible D gene (5 bases). This CDR3 contains 16 residues. V dropped 0 bases and J dropped 0 bases, with 12 bases sitting between them. Germline CDR1 reads SGHNT; CDR2 reads YYREEE (reference sequence). For the CDR3, the DNA is TGTGCCAGCAGCTTGGGGCTAGGGGATATGAACACTGAAGCTTTCTTT. Residues: CASSLGLGDMNTEAFF.

The CDR3 sequence is CASSFQTSGLTGELFF. CDR3 DNA: TGTGCCAGCAGCTTCCAGACTAGCGGGCTCACCGGGGAGCTGTTTTTT. The V call is TRBV11-2, the J call TRBJ2-2, with 10 bases identical to TRBD2. V shed 3 bases and J 4 bases; nucleotides not matched to a gene: 5. CDR1 is SGHAT, CDR2 FQNNGV, per germline. The CDR3 covers 16 residues. Full variable domain (outside the CDR3, taken from reference TRBV11-2 and TRBJ2-2): EAGVAQSPRYKIIEKRQSVAFWCNPISGHATLYWYQQILGQGPKLLIQFQNNGVVDDSQLPKDRFSAERLKGVDSTLKIQPAKLEDSAVYLCASSFQTSGLTGELFFGEGSRLTVL.

The V and J genes are TRBV28 and TRBJ2-3; 11 bases are shared with TRBD2. CDR3 length: 16 residues. J gave up 4 bases and V 5 bases, and 8 bases lay outside the gene matches. Germline V gene lookup returns CDR1 MDHEN and CDR2 SYDVKM. The CDR3 sequence: CASSITSGSWADTQYF. In DNA form, the CDR3 reads TGTGCCAGCAGTATCACTAGCGGGAGTTGGGCAGATACGCAGTATTTT.

This chain links TRBV19 with TRBJ2-5, with a tentative D call TRBD2 (5 bases). The CDR3 runs 15 residues. V gave up 10 bases and J gave up 5 bases, with 23 bases separating them. The V gene's germline CDR1 is LNHDA and CDR2 SQIVND (reference sequence). Here the CDR3 reads CAKPGPMDLEETQYF. For the CDR3, the DNA is TGTGCCAAGCCCGGACCGATGGACTTAGAGGAGACCCAGTACTTC. Combining the CDR3 with reference TRBV19 and TRBJ2-5 gives the whole variable domain DGGITQSPKYLFRKEGQNVTLSCEQNLNHDAMYWYRQDPGQGLRLIYYSQIVNDFQKGDIAEGYSVSREKKESFPLTVTSAQKNPTAFYLCAKPGPMDLEETQYFGPGTRLLVL.

A few counts support this clone. The CDR3 here is CASSLDGRTGAYGYTF. CDR3 DNA sequence: TGTGCCAGCAGCTTAGACGGCCGGACAGGGGCCTATGGCTACACCTTC. The chain joins TRBV11-2 to TRBJ1-2; TRBD1 matches 9 bases. The germline gives CDR1 SGHAT, CDR2 FQNNGV. CDR3 length: 16 residues. V trimming: 0 bases; J trimming: 4 bases; junction bases outside the gene matches: 6.

This clone has a handful of counts. This sequence joins TRBV6-4 and TRBJ1-5; D is possibly TRBD1 (6 bases). This CDR3 is built from 17 residues. The V and J ends lost 2 bases and 0 bases respectively, with 14 bases between them. The germline gives CDR1 MRHNA, CDR2 SNTAGT. In DNA, the CDR3 is TGTGCCAGCAGTGACCTCTGGACAGAAGATAGCAATCAGCCCCAGCATTTT. This gives the protein CASSDLWTEDSNQPQHF.

The J gene is TRBJ1-1, the V gene TRBV28; D is unclear. The CDR3 totals 16 residues. The germline V gene encodes CDR1 MDHEN and CDR2 SYDVKM. The V gene lost 8 bases and the J gene lost 4 bases, with 23 bases spanning the gap. CDR3 region: CASCPRGYRFRTEAFF. Here the CDR3 DNA reads TGTGCCAGCTGCCCTAGAGGGTATCGGTTCCGCACTGAAGCTTTCTTT. The complete variable domain, with remaining parts taken from reference TRBV28 and TRBJ1-1, reads DVKVTQSSRYLVKRTGEKVFLECVQDMDHENMFWYRQDPGLGLRLIYFSYDVKMKEKGDIPEGYSVSREKKERFSLILESASTNQTSMYLCASCPRGYRFRTEAFFGQGTRLTVV.

This chain connects TRBV19 to TRBJ1-1, with D perhaps TRBD1 (5 bases). The CDR3 is made up of 14 amino acids. The V gene lost 2 bases and the J gene lost 4 bases, with 11 bases spanning the gap. CDR1 is LNHDA and CDR2 is SQIVND in the germline V gene (reference sequence). The DNA for the CDR3 is TGTGCCAGTAGTATAAAGCAGGGCAGCACTGAAGCTTTCTTT. Amino acids: CASSIKQGSTEAFF.

The chain combines TRBV27 with TRBJ1-2; D uncertain. This CDR3 contains 14 residues. Germline CDR1 reads MNHEY; CDR2 reads SMNVEV (reference sequence). The V and J ends lost 0 bases and 2 bases respectively, with 7 bases between them. For the CDR3, the DNA is TGTGCCAGCAGTTTATCCAGAGCGAACTATGGCTACACCTTC. The encoded protein is CASSLSRANYGYTF.

The gene calls are TRBV10-3 and TRBJ1-5; a weak D match, TRBD1 (5 bases). CDR1 ENHRY and CDR2 SYGVKD come from the germline V gene. This CDR3 has 15 residues. V was clipped by 2 bases and J by 0 bases, with 8 bases between them. The CDR3 DNA reads as TGTGCCATCAGTGAGGGAGGGGCTAGCAATCAGCCCCAGCATTTT. Amino acids: CAISEGGASNQPQHF.